The 23 T cell receptor beta chains reported below all come from one sample, sequenced in a study of T-cell reconstitution after alpha-beta-depleted transplantation in children. Researchers prepared the TCRbeta library using unique molecular identifiers, the study reports. Using its own MiXCR run on the PCR reads, TCRdb lists one record per CDR3 protein. This sample has about 110,000 distinct CDR3 sequences, with about a tenth found just once. The specimen was PBMCs, collected before TCRalphabeta/CD19-depleted stem cell transplant. The receptor set was obtained from a boy younger than 10 with acute lymphoblastic leukemia, due to receive a stem cell transplant.

In its sample, this clonotype was seen a few times. This chain links TRBV5-1 with TRBJ1-2; no definite D call. V was shortened by 2 bases and J by 4 bases, with 9 bases between the two germline ends. Germline V gene sequence: CDR1 SGHRS, CDR2 YFSETQ. This CDR3 spans 13 amino acids. The CDR3 here is CASSFGPSYGYTF. The DNA of the CDR3 is TGCGCCAGCAGCTTTGGACCGTCCTATGGCTACACCTTC.

In this sample, this clonotype turned up many times. The chain combines TRBV27 with TRBJ2-6, with D perhaps TRBD2 (6 bases). This CDR3 is 16 amino acids long. V lost 0 bases and J 0 bases, leaving 6 bases between the germline ends. CDR1 MNHEY and CDR2 SMNVEV come from the germline V gene (reference sequence). The CDR3 DNA reads TGTGCCAGCAGTTTATCCGGGGGCTCTGGGGCCAACGTCCTGACTTTC. Translating it yields CASSLSGGSGANVLTF. The whole variable domain, remainder taken from reference TRBV27 and TRBJ2-6, is EAQVTQNPRYLITVTGKKLTVTCSQNMNHEYMSWYRQDPGLGLRQIYYSMNVEVTDKGDVPEGYKVSRKEKRNFPLILESPSPNQTSLYFCASSLSGGSGANVLTFGAGSRLTVL.

This clonotype was recorded many times. The CDR3 DNA sequence: TGTGCCAGCAGCTCCAGTTGGCGCGGGGAGCAGTACTTC. This encodes CASSSSWRGEQYF. The J gene is TRBJ2-7, the V gene TRBV11-3; a possible D gene is TRBD2 (5 bases). This CDR3 is 13 amino acids long. CDR1 and CDR2 from the germline V gene are SGHNT and YENEEA. V was trimmed by 4 bases and J by 7 bases, leaving 14 bases between them.

This clonotype was seen a handful of times. The chain employs TRBV6-5 and TRBJ1-1; 7 bases map to TRBD1. This CDR3 is built from 15 residues. Trimming cost V 2 bases and J 4 bases; bases outside gene matches: 7. Germline-derived CDR1 and CDR2 are MNHEY and SVGAGI. The CDR3 is CASSYRTGVGTEAFF. CDR3 DNA sequence: TGTGCCAGCAGTTACCGCACAGGGGTTGGCACTGAAGCTTTCTTT.

This clonotype was observed a few times. The genes are TRBV5-1 and TRBJ1-4, with TRBD1 matching 7 bases. The ends lost 4 bases at V and 13 bases at J; junction bases unmatched: 7. The germline V gene has CDR1 SGHRS and CDR2 YFSETQ. The length of the CDR3 is 12 residues. The CDR3 here is CASSRDRVGLFF. The CDR3 nucleotides read TGCGCCAGCAGCAGAGACAGGGTTGGACTGTTTTTT.

This sequence joins TRBV5-1 and TRBJ1-1; tentative D call: TRBD1 (5 bases). Per the germline V gene, CDR1 is SGHRS and CDR2 is YFSETQ. CDR3 length: 15 residues. The V and J ends lost 4 bases and 8 bases respectively, with 21 bases between them. Here the CDR3 reads CASSLLTDSPTEAFF. The CDR3 nucleotides read TGCGCCAGCAGCCTACTGACTGACAGCCCAACGGAAGCTTTCTTT.

The genes are TRBV27 and TRBJ2-2, with unresolved D. The germline CDR1 and CDR2 sequences are MNHEY and SMNVEV (reference sequence). The CDR3 length is 14 residues. V gave up 6 bases and J gave up 1 base, with 9 bases separating them. CDR3 loop: CASSHPWNTGELFF. Written as DNA, the CDR3 is TGTGCCAGCAGCCACCCCTGGAACACCGGGGAGCTGTTTTTT.

Details on this clonotype: Because it lacks the conserved phenylalanine or tryptophan at the end, this CDR3 is likely a read error. The V and J genes are TRBV27 and TRBJ2-1; no definite D call. The ends were cut back, 8 bases at V and 8 bases at J, with 10 bases in the middle. Looked up from germline, CDR1 is MNHEY and CDR2 is SMNVEV (reference sequence). The CDR3 has 11 amino acids. CDR3: CASSWLDEQFS. The CDR3 region has the DNA TGTGCCAGCTCCTGGCTTGATGAGCAGTTCTCC.

The V and J genes are TRBV12-3 or TRBV12-4 and TRBJ2-1, with TRBD1 matching 9 bases. After removal of 5 bases from V and 6 bases from J, the junction contained 5 bases not matched to a gene. The CDR3 is 14 residues long. CDR3 sequence reads: CASSRGQGGNEQFF. As DNA, the CDR3 is TGTGCCAGCAGTCGGGGACAGGGCGGCAATGAGCAGTTCTTC.

This clonotype occurred a few times. This chain connects TRBV7-6 to TRBJ2-7; D possibly corresponds to TRBD1 (6 bases). Germline V gene sequence: CDR1 SGHVS, CDR2 FNYEAQ. The germline V and J ends were trimmed by 8 bases and 3 bases, with 14 bases remaining between them. CDR3 size: 13 residues. The DNA of the CDR3 is TGTGCCAGCTCTCAGGGGACGAGCTACGAGCAGTACTTC. Protein product: CASSQGTSYEQYF.

This clonotype has just a few counts. This chain joins TRBV20-1 and TRBJ2-5; 7 positions agree with TRBD2. Germline assignment: CDR1 DFQATT and CDR2 SNEGSKA (reference sequence). The CDR3 runs 13 residues. V shed 6 bases, J shed 1 base, and the junction held 5 bases outside the gene matches. DNA of the CDR3: TGCAGTGCCGTGGCTAGCGGCCAAGAGACCCAGTACTTC. Encoded protein: CSAVASGQETQYF.

This clonotype showed up many times. The J gene is TRBJ2-7, the V gene TRBV10-1, with D possibly being TRBD2 (6 bases). Trimming cost V 5 bases and J 0 bases, with 26 bases left between them. From germline, CDR1 is WNHNN and CDR2 SYGVQD (reference sequence). The CDR3 totals 19 residues. This CDR3 is CASSYPGYQRALSSYEQYF. CDR3 nucleotides: TGCGCCAGCAGTTACCCAGGGTATCAGCGGGCATTGAGCTCCTACGAGCAGTACTTC.

This clonotype was counted many times. V and J are TRBV20-1 and TRBJ2-7, with 7 bases matching TRBD2. J lost 4 bases, V lost 3 bases, and 9 bases had no gene match. CDR1 is DFQATT, CDR2 SNEGSKA, per germline (reference sequence). The CDR3 runs 14 residues. The CDR3 bases are TGCAGTGCTAGTTCGGGGGGACTTTTATACGAGCAGTACTTC. Translated: CSASSGGLLYEQYF.

This chain links TRBV3-1 with TRBJ2-6; D uncertain. V was cut by 5 bases and J by 12 bases, with 11 bases left in between. CDR1 and CDR2 (germline): LGHDT, YNNKEL (reference sequence). There are 12 residues in the CDR3. CDR3 DNA sequence: TGTGCCAGCAGCTCACGCCGCGGCGTCCTGACTTTC. Its translation: CASSSRRGVLTF.

V usage is TRBV27 and J usage is TRBJ2-3, with D possibly being TRBD1 (5 bases). The CDR3 runs to 13 residues. Germline values: CDR1 MNHEY, CDR2 SMNVEV (reference sequence). Trimming shortened V by 10 bases and J by 1 base, and 12 bases separated the two germline ends. CDR3 amino acids: CATVLQGTDTQYF. As DNA, the CDR3 is TGTGCCACCGTACTACAGGGCACAGATACGCAGTATTTT.

This clonotype was seen many times. The chain uses TRBV7-8 and TRBJ1-5, with 8 bases that match TRBD1. Looked up from germline, CDR1 is SGHVS and CDR2 is FQNEAQ. This CDR3 is built from 17 residues. J lost 1 base, V lost 5 bases, and 10 bases had no gene match. CDR3 region: CASSTAQGAGSNQPQHF. In nucleotides, the CDR3 is TGTGCCAGCAGCACCGCCCAGGGGGCAGGCAGCAATCAGCCCCAGCATTTT.

The V gene is TRBV6-5, the J gene TRBJ1-6; D unresolved. Germline V gives CDR1 MNHEY, CDR2 SVGAGI. With 8 bases removed from V and 10 bases from J, the gap between germline ends came to 18 bases. This CDR3 is built from 14 residues. Here the CDR3 DNA reads TGTGCCAGCCGATACGAGGGAGTAGCCTCACCCCTCCACTTT. The encoded protein is CASRYEGVASPLHF.

This rearrangement joins TRBV10-3 to TRBJ1-4; D ambiguous. This CDR3 has 13 residues. Per germline, CDR1 ENHRY and CDR2 SYGVKD. Between the trimmed V and J ends, which lost 6 bases and 5 bases, there was a span of 10 bases. CDR3 protein: CAISRTGNEKLFF. The CDR3 DNA reads TGTGCCATCAGCCGGACGGGGAATGAAAAACTGTTTTTT.

This clonotype was observed a handful of times. The chain uses TRBV6-5 and TRBJ1-2; maybe TRBD1 (6 bases). The germline V and J ends were trimmed by 6 bases and 5 bases, with 22 bases remaining between them. Germline-derived CDR1 and CDR2 are MNHEY and SVGAGI. The CDR3 loop spans 16 amino acids. The CDR3 DNA reads TGTGCCAGCAGGCGCGCAGGGGCCGTCTCTACATATGGCTACACCTTC. Translated: CASRRAGAVSTYGYTF.

On this clonotype itself: At one end the junction does not follow the germline gene, possibly because of a read error. V and J are TRBV7-2 and TRBJ2-1; 7 nucleotides line up with TRBD2. The CDR3 length is 15 residues. Germline-derived CDR1 and CDR2 are SGHTA and FQGNSA. DNA for the CDR3: TGTGCCAGCAGCCCCAAGGGCGGGAGATACAGTGAGCAGTTCTTC. It translates to CASSPKGGRYSEQFF.

This sequence joins TRBV27 and TRBJ1-6, with 10 nucleotides matching TRBD1. The CDR3 sequence is 15 residues long. Germline V lookup: CDR1 MNHEY, CDR2 SMNVEV (reference sequence). The junction had 11 bases not matched to a gene; V was cut back by 5 bases and J by 13 bases. CDR3 region: CASSRQGAPLKPLHF. CDR3 in DNA: TGTGCCAGCAGTCGACAGGGGGCCCCTCTAAAGCCCCTCCACTTT.

This clonotype was seen only a few times. The CDR3 region has the DNA TGTGCCAGCAGTGAGCTCCGGGGGGGGACAGATACGCAGTATTTT. Its protein product is CASSELRGGTDTQYF. This chain uses TRBV2 with TRBJ2-3, with TRBD2 matching over 8 bases. The junction had 5 bases not matched to a gene; V was cut back by 3 bases and J by 3 bases. CDR1 and CDR2 from the germline V gene are SNHLY and FYNNEI. This CDR3 spans 15 amino acids.

Notes on this clonotype: One base away lies a much larger clone, so this may be a sequencing read error. The CDR3 bases are TGTACCAGCAGTTTAATAGCGGGAGATTTTTATATCGCCTACAATGAGCAGTTCTTC. It codes for CTSSLIAGDFYIAYNEQFF. This rearrangement joins TRBV12-3 or TRBV12-4 to TRBJ2-1, with 9 bases identical to TRBD2. This CDR3 is 19 amino acids long.